The T cell receptor beta chain described here comes from a study of control samples from healthy donors and cancer patients. The data were produced by immunoSEQ multiplex PCR, yet TCRdb's version contains in-frame clones alone and is incomplete. The sample contains 50,000 to 70,000 clones, roughly 87% of which appear only once. This CDR3 contains 11 residues. CDR1 SNHLY and CDR2 FYNNEI come from the germline V gene. V was cut by 4 bases and J by 4 bases, with 4 bases left in between. This sequence was found in a man aged 50 to 60 in good health. Sequencing used blood. The chain links TRBV2 to TRBJ2-5; no firm D call. The CDR3 DNA is TGTGCCAGCAGTGTTTTAGAGACCCAGTACTTC. It specifies CASSVLETQYF.